The clone carrying this T cell receptor (beta chain) was observed a handful of times. What it binds is unknown. This sample was taken from a study of T cells after yellow fever vaccination. Study-wide results and limits: Abundant bulk-derived clonotypes could contaminate FACS-sorted repertoires.

A single record per CDR3 protein comes from TCRdb applying MiXCR to the 5' RACE reads. The sample records some 300,000 distinct CDR3 sequences, around 8.6% being singletons. The CDR3 spans 16 residues. With 4 bases clipped from V and 2 bases from J, the junction kept 10 bases outside the gene matches. CDR1 is SGDLS and CDR2 is YYNGEE in the germline V gene. This chain connects TRBV9 to TRBJ2-3, with 7 bases aligning to TRBD1. The clonotype originates from a man between 18 and 35 years old who received the YFV17D yellow fever vaccine. The sequences come from CD4+ T cells sorted from PBMCs, collected 5 days after the yellow fever booster vaccination. For the CDR3, the DNA is TGTGCCAGCAGCCCTGGGACAGCTTCTTTCACAGATACGCAGTATTTT. The encoded protein is CASSPGTASFTDTQYF.